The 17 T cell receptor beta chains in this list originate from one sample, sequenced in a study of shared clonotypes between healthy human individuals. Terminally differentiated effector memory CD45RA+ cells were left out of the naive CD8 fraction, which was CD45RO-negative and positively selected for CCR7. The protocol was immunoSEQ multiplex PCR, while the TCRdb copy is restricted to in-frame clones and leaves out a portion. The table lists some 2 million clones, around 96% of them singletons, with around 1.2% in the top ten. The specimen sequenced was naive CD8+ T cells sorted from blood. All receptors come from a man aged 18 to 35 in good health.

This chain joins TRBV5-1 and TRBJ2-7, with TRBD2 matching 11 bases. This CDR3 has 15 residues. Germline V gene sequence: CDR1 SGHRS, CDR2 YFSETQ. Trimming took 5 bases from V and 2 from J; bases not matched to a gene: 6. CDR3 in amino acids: CASRQGLADTYEQYF. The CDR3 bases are TGCGCCAGCAGACAGGGACTAGCGGATACCTACGAGCAGTACTTC.

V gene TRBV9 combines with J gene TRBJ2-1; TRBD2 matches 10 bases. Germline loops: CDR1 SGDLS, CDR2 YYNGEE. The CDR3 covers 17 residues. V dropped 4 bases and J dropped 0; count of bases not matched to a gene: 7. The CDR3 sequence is CASSPHVAGGSYNEQFF. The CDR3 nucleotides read TGTGCCAGCAGCCCTCACGTAGCGGGGGGCTCCTACAATGAGCAGTTCTTC.

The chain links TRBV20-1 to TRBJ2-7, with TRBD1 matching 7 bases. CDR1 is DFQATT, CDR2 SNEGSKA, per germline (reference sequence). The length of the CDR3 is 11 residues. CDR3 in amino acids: CGGQDSYEQYF. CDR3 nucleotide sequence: TGCGGCGGACAGGACTCCTACGAGCAGTACTTC.

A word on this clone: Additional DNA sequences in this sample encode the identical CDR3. The CDR3 is CASSVASNSYEQYF. The CDR3 DNA follows: TGTGCCAGCAGCGTAGCGTCAAATTCCTACGAGCAGTACTTC. The chain joins TRBV9 to TRBJ2-7; no reliable D call. Germline loops: CDR1 SGDLS, CDR2 YYNGEE. This CDR3 spans 14 amino acids. V was pared by 0 bases and J by 1 base, with 8 bases between.

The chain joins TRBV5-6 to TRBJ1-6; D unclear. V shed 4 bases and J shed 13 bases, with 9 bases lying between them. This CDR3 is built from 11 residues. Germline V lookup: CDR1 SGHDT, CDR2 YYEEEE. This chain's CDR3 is CASSKGPPLHF. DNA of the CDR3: TGTGCCAGCAGCAAGGGCCCGCCCCTCCACTTT. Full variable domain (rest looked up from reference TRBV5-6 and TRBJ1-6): DAGVTQSPTHLIKTRGQQVTLRCSPKSGHDTVSWYQQALGQGPQFIFQYYEEEERQRGNFPDRFSGHQFPNYSSELNVNALLLGDSALYLCASSKGPPLHFGNGTRLTVT.

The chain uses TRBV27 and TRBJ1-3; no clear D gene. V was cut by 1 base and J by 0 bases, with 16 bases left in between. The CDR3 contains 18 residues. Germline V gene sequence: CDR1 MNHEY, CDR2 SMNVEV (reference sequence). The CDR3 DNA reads TGTGCCAGCAGTTTATTAGTACCGACGGGCGACTCTGGAAACACCATATATTTT. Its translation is CASSLLVPTGDSGNTIYF.

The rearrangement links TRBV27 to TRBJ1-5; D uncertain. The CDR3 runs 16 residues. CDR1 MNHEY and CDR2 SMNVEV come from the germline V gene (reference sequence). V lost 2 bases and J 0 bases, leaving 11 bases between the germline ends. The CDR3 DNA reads TGTGCCAGCAGTTTAAGTTGGGGTAATAGCAATCAGCCCCAGCATTTT. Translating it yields CASSLSWGNSNQPQHF.

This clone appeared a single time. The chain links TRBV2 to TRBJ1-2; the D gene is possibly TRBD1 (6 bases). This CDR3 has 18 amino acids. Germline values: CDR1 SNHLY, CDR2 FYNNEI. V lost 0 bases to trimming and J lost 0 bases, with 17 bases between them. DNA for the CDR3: TGTGCCAGCAGTGAAGCGCGGCAGGGGTGGGATTCTAACTATGGCTACACCTTC. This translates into CASSEARQGWDSNYGYTF.

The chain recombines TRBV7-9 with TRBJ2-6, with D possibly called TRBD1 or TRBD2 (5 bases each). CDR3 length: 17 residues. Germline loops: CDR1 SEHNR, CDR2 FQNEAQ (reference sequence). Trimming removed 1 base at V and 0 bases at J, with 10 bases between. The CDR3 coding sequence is TGTGCCAGCAGCTTAGAGGGACGGAGCTCTGGGGCCAACGTCCTGACTTTC. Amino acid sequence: CASSLEGRSSGANVLTF.

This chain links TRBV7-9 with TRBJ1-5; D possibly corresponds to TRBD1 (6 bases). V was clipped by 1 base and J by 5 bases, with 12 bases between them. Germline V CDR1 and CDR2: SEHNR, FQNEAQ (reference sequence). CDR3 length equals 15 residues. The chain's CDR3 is CASSLGGQGYQPQHF. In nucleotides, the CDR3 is TGTGCCAGCAGCTTAGGGGGGCAGGGCTATCAGCCCCAGCATTTT.

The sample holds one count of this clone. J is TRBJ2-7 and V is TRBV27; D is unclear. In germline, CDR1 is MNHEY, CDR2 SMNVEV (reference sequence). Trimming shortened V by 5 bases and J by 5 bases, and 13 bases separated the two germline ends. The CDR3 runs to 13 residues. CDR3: CASSPSRQNEQYF. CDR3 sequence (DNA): TGTGCCAGCAGTCCAAGCCGCCAGAACGAGCAGTACTTC.

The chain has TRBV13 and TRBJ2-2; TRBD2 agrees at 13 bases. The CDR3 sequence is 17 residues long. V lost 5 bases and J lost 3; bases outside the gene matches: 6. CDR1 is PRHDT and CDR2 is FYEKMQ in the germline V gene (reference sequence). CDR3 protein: CASSPGTSGVYTGELFF. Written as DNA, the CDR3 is TGTGCCAGCAGCCCTGGGACTAGCGGGGTATACACCGGGGAGCTGTTTTTT.

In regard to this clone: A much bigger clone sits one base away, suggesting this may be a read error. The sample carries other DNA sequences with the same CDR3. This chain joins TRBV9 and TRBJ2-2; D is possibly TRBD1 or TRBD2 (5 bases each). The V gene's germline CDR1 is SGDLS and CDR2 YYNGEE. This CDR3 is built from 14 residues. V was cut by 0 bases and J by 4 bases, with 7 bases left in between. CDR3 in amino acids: CASSVGGITGELFF. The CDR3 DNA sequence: TGTGCCAGCAGCGTAGGGGGGATCACCGGGGAGCTGTTTTTT.

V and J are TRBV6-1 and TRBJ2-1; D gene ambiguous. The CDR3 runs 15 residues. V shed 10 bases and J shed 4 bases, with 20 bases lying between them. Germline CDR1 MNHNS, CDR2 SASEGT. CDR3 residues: CAILQPQNIYNEQFF. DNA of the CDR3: TGTGCCATCCTACAGCCTCAAAACATTTACAATGAGCAGTTCTTC.

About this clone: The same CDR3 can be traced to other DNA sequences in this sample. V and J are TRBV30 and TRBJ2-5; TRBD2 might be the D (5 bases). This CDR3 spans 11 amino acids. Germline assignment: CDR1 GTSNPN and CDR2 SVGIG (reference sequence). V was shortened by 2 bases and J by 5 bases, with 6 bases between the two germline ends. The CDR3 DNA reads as TGTGCCTGGAGTCCGGGGGAGACCCAGTACTTC. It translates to CAWSPGETQYF.

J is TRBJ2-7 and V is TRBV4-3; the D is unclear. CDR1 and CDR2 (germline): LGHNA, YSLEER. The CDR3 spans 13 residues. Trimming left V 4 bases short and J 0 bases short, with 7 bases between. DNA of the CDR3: TGCGCCAGCAGCCCTTGGATCTCCTACGAGCAGTACTTC. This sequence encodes CASSPWISYEQYF.

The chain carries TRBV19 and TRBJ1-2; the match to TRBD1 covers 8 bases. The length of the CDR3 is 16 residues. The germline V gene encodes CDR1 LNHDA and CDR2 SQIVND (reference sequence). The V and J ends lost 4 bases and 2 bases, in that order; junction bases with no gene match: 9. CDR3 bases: TGTGCCAGTAGTACCCTGATGACAGGGGAAAACTATGGCTACACCTTC. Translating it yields CASSTLMTGENYGYTF.